The clone carrying this TCR beta chain has only a few counts. Its matching antigen is unknown. The data were obtained in a study of post-analysis software for immune sequencing data. Study results and limitations: With TRBV5-6, TRBV5-1 and TRBV20-1 included, about 5 TRBV segments were more frequent in patients than in controls.

Every TCR beta cDNA library bore unique molecular identifiers. TCRdb reprocessed the PCR reads via MiXCR and lists one record per CDR3 protein. The sample gives hundreds of thousands of distinct CDR3 sequences, 59% of which show up once; roughly 10% is in the top ten. The CDR3 contains 13 residues. V lost 1 base, J lost 5 bases, and 9 bases lay in between. Germline V gene data show CDR1 as SEHNR and CDR2 as FQNEAQ (reference sequence). Sequencing was performed on blood. This chain links TRBV7-9 with TRBJ2-7; TRBD1 is a possible D gene (5 bases). The source is a girl aged 2-15 years with multiple sclerosis. This CDR3 is CASSLGARDEQYF. For the CDR3, the DNA is TGTGCCAGCAGCTTAGGTGCCAGGGACGAGCAGTACTTC.